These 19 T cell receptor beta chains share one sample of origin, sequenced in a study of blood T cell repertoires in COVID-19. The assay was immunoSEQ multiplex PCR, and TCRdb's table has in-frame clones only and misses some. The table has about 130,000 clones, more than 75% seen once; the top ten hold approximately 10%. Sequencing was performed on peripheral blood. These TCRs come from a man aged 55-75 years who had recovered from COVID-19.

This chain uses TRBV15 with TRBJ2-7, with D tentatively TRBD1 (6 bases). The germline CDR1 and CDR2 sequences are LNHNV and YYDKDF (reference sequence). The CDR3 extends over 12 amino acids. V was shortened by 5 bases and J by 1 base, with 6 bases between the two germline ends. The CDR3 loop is CATSGQSYEQYF. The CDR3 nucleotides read TGTGCCACCAGCGGACAGTCCTACGAGCAGTACTTC.

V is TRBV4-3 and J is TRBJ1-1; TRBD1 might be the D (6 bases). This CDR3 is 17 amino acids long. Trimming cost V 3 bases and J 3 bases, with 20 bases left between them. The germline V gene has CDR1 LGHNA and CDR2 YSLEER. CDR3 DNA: TGCGCCAGCAGCCATGTCCGGGGGGGGCAGGCCTACACTGAAGCTTTCTTT. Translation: CASSHVRGGQAYTEAFF.

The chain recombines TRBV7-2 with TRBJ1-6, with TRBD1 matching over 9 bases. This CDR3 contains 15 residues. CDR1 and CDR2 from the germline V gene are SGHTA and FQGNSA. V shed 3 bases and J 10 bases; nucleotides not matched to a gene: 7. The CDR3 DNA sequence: TGTGCCAGCAGCTTTGGGGGACAGGGAGGGTCACCCCTCCACTTT. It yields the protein CASSFGGQGGSPLHF.

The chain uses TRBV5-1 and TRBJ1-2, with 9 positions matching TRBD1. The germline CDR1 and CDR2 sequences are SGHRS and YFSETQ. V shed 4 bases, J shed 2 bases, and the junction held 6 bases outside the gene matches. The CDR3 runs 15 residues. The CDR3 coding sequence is TGCGCCAGCAGCGTCGGGACAGGGATAAACTATGGCTACACCTTC. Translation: CASSVGTGINYGYTF. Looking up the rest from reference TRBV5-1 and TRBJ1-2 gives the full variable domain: KAGVTQTPRYLIKTRGQQVTLSCSPISGHRSVSWYQQTPGQGLQFLFEYFSETQRNKGNFPGRFSGRQFSNSRSEMNVSTLELGDSALYLCASSVGTGINYGYTFGSGTRLTVV.

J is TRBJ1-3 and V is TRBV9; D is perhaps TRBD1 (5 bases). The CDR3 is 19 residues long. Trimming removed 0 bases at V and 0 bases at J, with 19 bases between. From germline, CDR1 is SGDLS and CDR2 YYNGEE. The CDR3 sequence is CASSVAPGTGAISGNTIYF. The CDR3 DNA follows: TGTGCCAGCAGCGTAGCACCAGGGACTGGCGCCATCTCTGGAAACACCATATATTTT.

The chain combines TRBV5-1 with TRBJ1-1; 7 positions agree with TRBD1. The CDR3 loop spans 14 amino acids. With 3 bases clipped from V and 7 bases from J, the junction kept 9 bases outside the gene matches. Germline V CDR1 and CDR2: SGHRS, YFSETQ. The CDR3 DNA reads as TGCGCCAGCAGCTCAATAGACAGGGTAGGTGAAGCTTTCTTT. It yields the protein CASSSIDRVGEAFF.

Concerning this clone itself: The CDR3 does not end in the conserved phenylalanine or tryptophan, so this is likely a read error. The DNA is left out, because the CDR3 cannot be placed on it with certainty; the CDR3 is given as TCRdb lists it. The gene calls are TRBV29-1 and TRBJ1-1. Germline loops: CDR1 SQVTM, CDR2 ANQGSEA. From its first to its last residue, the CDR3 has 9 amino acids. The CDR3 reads CSVEDGGLS.

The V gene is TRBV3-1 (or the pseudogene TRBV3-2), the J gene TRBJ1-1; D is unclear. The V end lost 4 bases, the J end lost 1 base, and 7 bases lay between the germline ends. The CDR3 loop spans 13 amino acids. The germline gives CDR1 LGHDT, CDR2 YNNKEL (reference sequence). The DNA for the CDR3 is TGTGCCAGCAGCCCTACCCGGAACACTGAAGCTTTCTTT. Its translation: CASSPTRNTEAFF.

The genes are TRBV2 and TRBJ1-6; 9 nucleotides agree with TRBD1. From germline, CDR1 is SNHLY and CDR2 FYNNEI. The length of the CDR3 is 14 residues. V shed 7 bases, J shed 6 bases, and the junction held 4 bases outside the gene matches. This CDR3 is CASTYRGPNSPLHF. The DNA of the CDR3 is TGTGCCAGCACCTACAGGGGGCCTAATTCACCCCTCCACTTT.

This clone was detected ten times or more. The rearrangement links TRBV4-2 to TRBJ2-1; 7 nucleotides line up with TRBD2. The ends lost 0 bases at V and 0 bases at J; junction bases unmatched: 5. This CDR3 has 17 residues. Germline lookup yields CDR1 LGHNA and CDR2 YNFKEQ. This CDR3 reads CASSQEGAGSSYNEQFF. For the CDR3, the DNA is TGTGCCAGCAGCCAAGAAGGAGCGGGGAGCTCCTACAATGAGCAGTTCTTC.

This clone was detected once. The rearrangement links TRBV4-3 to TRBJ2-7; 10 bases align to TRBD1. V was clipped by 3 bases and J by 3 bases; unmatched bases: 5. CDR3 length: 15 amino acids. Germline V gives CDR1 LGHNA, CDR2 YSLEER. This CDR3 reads CASSHRTGGVYEQYF. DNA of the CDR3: TGCGCCAGCAGCCATCGGACAGGGGGGGTCTACGAGCAGTACTTC.

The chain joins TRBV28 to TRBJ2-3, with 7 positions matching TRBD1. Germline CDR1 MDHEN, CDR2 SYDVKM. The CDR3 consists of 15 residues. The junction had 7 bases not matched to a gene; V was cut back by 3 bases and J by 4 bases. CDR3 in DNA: TGTGCCAGCAGTTTGATCGGGACAGCGGCAGATACGCAGTATTTT. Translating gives CASSLIGTAADTQYF.

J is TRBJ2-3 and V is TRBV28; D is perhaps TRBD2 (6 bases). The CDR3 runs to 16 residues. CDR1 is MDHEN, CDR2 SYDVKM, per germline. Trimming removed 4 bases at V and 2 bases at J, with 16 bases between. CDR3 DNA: TGTGCCAGCAGTTGGGGGGAGATCCGCTTCACAGATACGCAGTATTTT. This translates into CASSWGEIRFTDTQYF.

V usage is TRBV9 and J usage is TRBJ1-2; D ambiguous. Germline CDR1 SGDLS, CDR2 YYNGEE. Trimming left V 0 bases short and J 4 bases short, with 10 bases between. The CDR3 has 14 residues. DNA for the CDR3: TGTGCCAGCAGCGTAGATAACAGCATCTATGGCTACACCTTC. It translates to CASSVDNSIYGYTF.

Written as DNA, the CDR3 is TGTGCCAGCAGCTTAGAGGCCCCTTCCGGGACAGGGGGCAGAGATACGCAGTATTTT. Translating gives CASSLEAPSGTGGRDTQYF. The V call is TRBV7-8, the J call TRBJ2-3; the match to TRBD1 covers 12 bases. CDR3 length equals 19 residues. From germline, CDR1 is SGHVS and CDR2 FQNEAQ. After removal of 1 base from V and 5 bases from J, the junction contained 13 bases not matched to a gene.

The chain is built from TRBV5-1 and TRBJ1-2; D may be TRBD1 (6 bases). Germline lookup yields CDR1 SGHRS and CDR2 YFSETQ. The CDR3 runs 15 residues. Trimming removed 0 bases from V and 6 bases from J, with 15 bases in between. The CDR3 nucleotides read TGCGCCAGCAGCTTGGAAGCAGGGGCGGTTGATGGCTACACCTTC. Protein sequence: CASSLEAGAVDGYTF. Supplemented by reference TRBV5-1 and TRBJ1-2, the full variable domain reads KAGVTQTPRYLIKTRGQQVTLSCSPISGHRSVSWYQQTPGQGLQFLFEYFSETQRNKGNFPGRFSGRQFSNSRSEMNVSTLELGDSALYLCASSLEAGAVDGYTFGSGTRLTVV.

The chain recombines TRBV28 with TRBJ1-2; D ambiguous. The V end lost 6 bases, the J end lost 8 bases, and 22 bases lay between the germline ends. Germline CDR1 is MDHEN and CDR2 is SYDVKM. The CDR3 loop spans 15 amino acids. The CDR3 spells CASSYAGLSEGGYTF. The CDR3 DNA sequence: TGTGCCAGCAGCTATGCGGGCCTGAGCGAGGGCGGCTACACCTTC.

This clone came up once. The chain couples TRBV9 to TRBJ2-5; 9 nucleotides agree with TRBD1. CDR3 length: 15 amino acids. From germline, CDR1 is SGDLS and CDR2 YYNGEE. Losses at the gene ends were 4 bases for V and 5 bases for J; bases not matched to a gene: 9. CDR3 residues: CASSPTGDRAETQYF. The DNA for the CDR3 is TGTGCCAGCAGCCCCACTGGGGACAGGGCGGAGACCCAGTACTTC. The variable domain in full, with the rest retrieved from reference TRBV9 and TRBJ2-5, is DSGVTQTPKHLITATGQRVTLRCSPRSGDLSVYWYQQSLDQGLQFLIQYYNGEERAKGNILERFSAQQFPDLHSELNLSSLELGDSALYFCASSPTGDRAETQYFGPGTRLLVL.

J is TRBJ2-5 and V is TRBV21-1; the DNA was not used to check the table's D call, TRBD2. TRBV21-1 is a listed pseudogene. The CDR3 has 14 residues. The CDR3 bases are TGTGCCAGCAACCCCCCGGGGGGGTCAGAGACCCAGTACTTC. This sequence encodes CASNPPGGSETQYF.